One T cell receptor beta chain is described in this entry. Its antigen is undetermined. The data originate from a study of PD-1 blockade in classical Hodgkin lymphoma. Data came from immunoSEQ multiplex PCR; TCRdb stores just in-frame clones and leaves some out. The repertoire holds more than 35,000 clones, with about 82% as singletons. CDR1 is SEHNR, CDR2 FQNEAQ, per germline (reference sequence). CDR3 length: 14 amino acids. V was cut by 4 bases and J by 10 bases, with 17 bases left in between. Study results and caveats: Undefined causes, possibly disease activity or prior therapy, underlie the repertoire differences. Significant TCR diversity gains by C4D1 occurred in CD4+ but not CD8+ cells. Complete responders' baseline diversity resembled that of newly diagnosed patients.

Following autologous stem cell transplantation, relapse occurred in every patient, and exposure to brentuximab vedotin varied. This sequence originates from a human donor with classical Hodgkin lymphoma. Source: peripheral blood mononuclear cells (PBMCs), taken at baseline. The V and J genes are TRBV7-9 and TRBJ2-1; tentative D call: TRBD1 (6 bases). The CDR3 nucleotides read TGTGCCAGCAGCTCTACATCTGGACAGCCGGAGCAGTTCTTC. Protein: CASSSTSGQPEQFF. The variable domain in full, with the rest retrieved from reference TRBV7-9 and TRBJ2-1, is DTGVSQNPRHKITKRGQNVTFRCDPISEHNRLYWYRQTLGQGPEFLTYFQNEAQLEKSRLLSDRFSAERPKGSFSTLEIQRTEQGDSAMYLCASSSTSGQPEQFFGPGTRLTVL.